This TCR beta chain was profiled in a study of T-cell memory formation after mild COVID-19. Germline loops: CDR1 SEHNR, CDR2 FQNEAQ (reference sequence). V trimming: 2 bases; J trimming: 8 bases; junction bases outside the gene matches: 9. CDR3 length equals 15 residues. One entry per CDR3 protein results from TCRdb running MiXCR on the 5' RACE reads. The table records 350,000 to 400,000 distinct CDR3 sequences, roughly 21% of them present only once. The source is an adult woman who had mild COVID-19 (a few samples of this study predate the infection). Cell type and time point are not known. Sample: PBMCs or a T cell subset sorted from them (not recorded which). V gene TRBV7-9 combines with J gene TRBJ2-1, with 7 bases that match TRBD2. CDR3 DNA: TGTGCCAGCAGCTTAATGGGGGGACTAATAGATGAGCAGTTCTTC. Translated, it gives CASSLMGGLIDEQFF.